This is a list of T cell receptor beta chains from one sample in a study of cytotoxic CD8 clonotypes in ibrutinib-treated CLL. Sequenced by immunoSEQ multiplex PCR; TCRdb stores in-frame clones only, minus some. This sample yields about 22,000 clones, of which approximately 72% are seen a single time; about 7.2% belongs to the top ten. Specimen: PBMCs, collected before ibrutinib treatment. These receptors were taken from a human donor with chronic lymphocytic leukemia. Both conserved end residues are part of each CDR3. Each record gives: J gene, D gene, clone size, V gene, CDR3 protein, CDR3 DNA. A D gene is named only where the DNA matches it firmly. Rows may omit the clone size; those that give it use once, few, many or a size class.

TRBJ2-7	-	-	TRBV28	CASTLGHEQYF	TGTGCCAGCACCCTCGGCCACGAGCAGTACTTC
TRBJ2-7	TRBD1	once	TRBV11-1	CASSPHRGYEQYF	TGTGCCAGCAGCCCTCACAGGGGGTACGAGCAGTACTTC
TRBJ2-1	-	-	TRBV30	CAWSVGINEQFF	TGTGCCTGGAGTGTTGGGATCAATGAGCAGTTCTTC
TRBJ2-3	TRBD2	-	TRBV2	CASRTGTSGGGDTQYF	TGTGCCAGCAGGACCGGGACTAGCGGAGGGGGGGATACGCAGTATTTT
TRBJ1-1	-	-	TRBV5-4	CASSRSAKTEAFF	TGTGCCAGCAGCCGGAGTGCGAAAACTGAAGCTTTCTTT
TRBJ2-3	-	-	TRBV18	CASSLSARGDTQYF	TGTGCCAGCTCATTGTCGGCCAGGGGAGATACGCAGTATTTT
TRBJ1-1	TRBD1	-	TRBV6-5	CASSYDRGQNTEAFF	TGTGCCAGCAGTTACGACAGGGGGCAGAACACTGAAGCTTTCTTT
TRBJ2-6	TRBD1	-	TRBV5-1	CASSLAGQGAGANVLTF	TGCGCCAGCAGCTTGGCTGGACAGGGGGCTGGGGCCAACGTCCTGACTTTC
TRBJ2-3	-	-	TRBV7-2	CASSRLTEQRTQYF	TGTGCCAGCAGCCGATTGACAGAACAGAGGACGCAGTATTTT
TRBJ1-2	-	-	TRBV28	CASSFLFGGYTF	TGTGCCAGCAGTTTTCTCTTTGGTGGCTACACCTTC
TRBJ1-1	TRBD1	-	TRBV5-1	CASTVTGANTEAFF	TGCGCCAGCACCGTTACAGGGGCTAACACTGAAGCTTTCTTT
TRBJ2-1	-	-	TRBV27	CASSLGVGRTNEQFF	TGTGCCAGCAGTTTAGGGGTAGGTAGAACGAATGAGCAGTTCTTC
TRBJ1-3	-	-	TRBV5-6	CASSLPQAGNTIYF	TGTGCCAGCAGCCTTCCGCAAGCTGGAAACACCATATATTTT
TRBJ2-7	-	-	TRBV7-2	CASSLGLGGYEQYF	TGTGCCAGCAGCTTAGGACTAGGAGGTTACGAGCAGTACTTC
TRBJ2-1	-	-	TRBV7-8	CASSPGFKDEQFF	TGTGCCAGCAGCCCCGGTTTTAAAGATGAGCAGTTCTTC
TRBJ1-2	-	few	TRBV4-1	CASSQDEQGYGYTF	TGCGCCAGCAGCCAAGATGAACAGGGATATGGCTACACCTTC
TRBJ2-2	-	-	TRBV6-1	CASSDGGNTGELFF	TGTGCCAGCAGTGATGGCGGGAACACCGGGGAGCTGTTTTTT
TRBJ1-2	TRBD1	-	TRBV18	CASSPRTGAENYGYTF	TGTGCCAGCTCACCCCGGACAGGGGCGGAAAACTATGGCTACACCTTC
TRBJ2-3	-	-	TRBV7-2	CASSLGAVTDTQYF	TGTGCCAGCAGCTTAGGGGCAGTCACAGATACGCAGTATTTT
TRBJ1-1	-	few	TRBV28	CASSLPPGVEAFF	TGTGCCAGCAGTTTACCTCCGGGAGTCGAAGCTTTCTTT
TRBJ2-3	TRBD2	-	TRBV18	CASSPPRGGRGDTQYF	TGTGCCAGCTCACCACCGAGAGGCGGGAGAGGCGATACGCAGTATTTT
TRBJ1-2	TRBD1	-	TRBV2	CASSGLRDRDGYTF	TGTGCCAGCAGTGGACTCCGGGACAGGGATGGCTACACCTTC
TRBJ2-3	TRBD1	-	TRBV28	CAIGDRALSTDTQYF	TGTGCCATCGGGGACAGGGCGCTTAGCACAGATACGCAGTATTTT
TRBJ1-2	-	-	TRBV19	CASSPSGSINYGYTF	TGTGCCAGTAGTCCTTCCGGGAGTATTAACTATGGCTACACCTTC
TRBJ1-2	-	-	TRBV5-6	CASSRRGVTNYGYTF	TGTGCCAGCAGCCGAAGAGGAGTTACTAACTATGGCTACACCTTC
TRBJ2-1	-	-	TRBV5-1	CASSRTLLGDEQFF	TGCGCCAGCAGCCGCACCCTTTTAGGGGATGAGCAGTTCTTC
TRBJ1-6	-	few	TRBV6-1	CASSEAAGGASWNSPLHF	TGTGCCAGCAGTGAAGCAGCCGGTGGGGCATCCTGGAATTCACCCCTCCACTTT
TRBJ1-3	-	-	TRBV5-1	CASSLSGVSGNTIYF	TGCGCCAGCAGCTTGAGCGGGGTCTCTGGAAACACCATATATTTT
TRBJ2-1	-	medium-sized	TRBV7-3	CASSQLGGNEQFF	TGTGCCAGCAGCCAACTAGGGGGCAATGAGCAGTTCTTC
TRBJ2-1	TRBD2	-	TRBV4-2	CASSQVRGGASDEQFF	TGTGCCAGCAGCCAAGTTCGGGGGGGCGCGTCGGATGAGCAGTTCTTC
TRBJ2-4	TRBD1	-	TRBV4-1	CASSQDGQGVDIQYF	TGCGCCAGCAGCCAAGATGGCCAGGGGGTGGACATTCAGTACTTC
TRBJ2-5	TRBD1	few	TRBV5-6	CASSGTGAQETQYF	TGTGCCAGCAGCGGGACAGGGGCCCAAGAGACCCAGTACTTC
TRBJ2-3	-	-	TRBV19	CASSSGSTDTQYF	TGTGCCAGTAGTAGCGGGAGCACAGATACGCAGTATTTT
TRBJ2-6	-	-	TRBV6-1	CASSEDSGANVLTF	TGTGCCAGCAGTGAAGATTCTGGGGCCAACGTCCTGACTTTC
TRBJ2-7	-	-	TRBV9	CASSRGLGSSYEQYF	TGTGCCAGCAGCCGAGGGCTAGGAAGCTCCTACGAGCAGTACTTC
TRBJ2-7	TRBD2	-	TRBV29-1	CSVGGLAGRWGEQYF	TGCAGCGTGGGGGGGCTAGCGGGAAGGTGGGGCGAGCAGTACTTC
TRBJ1-5	-	-	TRBV30	CAWSHRTREQPQHF	TGTGCCTGGAGCCACCGAACAAGGGAACAGCCCCAGCATTTT
TRBJ1-4	-	-	TRBV7-2	CASSSGSRTDVIEKLFF	TGTGCCAGCAGCTCAGGGAGTAGGACAGACGTAATCGAAAAACTGTTTTTT
TRBJ2-5	-	-	TRBV7-9	CASSLDVGGETQYF	TGTGCCAGCAGCTTAGACGTCGGCGGAGAGACCCAGTACTTC
TRBJ2-5	TRBD1	-	TRBV11-2	CASSWTGVETQYF	TGTGCCAGCAGCTGGACAGGGGTAGAGACCCAGTACTTC
TRBJ1-1	-	-	TRBV21-1	CASSRFICQRAFF	TGTGCCAGCAGCCGATTCATCTGCCAACGAGCTTTCTTT
TRBJ2-1	-	-	TRBV27	CASSGLPYNEQFF	TGTGCCAGCAGCGGACTACCCTACAATGAGCAGTTCTTC
TRBJ1-1	-	few	TRBV5-8	CASSPWVGVGTEAFF	TGTGCCAGCAGCCCTTGGGTAGGGGTAGGAACTGAAGCTTTCTTT
TRBJ1-6	-	-	TRBV9	CASSTRTGSGNSPLHF	TGTGCCAGCAGCACCCGGACCGGGTCTGGTAATTCACCCCTCCACTTT
TRBJ2-1	TRBD2	-	TRBV5-6	CASRSSGGLYNEQFF	TGTGCCAGCAGGTCGAGCGGGGGACTCTACAATGAGCAGTTCTTC
TRBJ2-5	TRBD1	once	TRBV7-9	CASSRTGGLETQYF	TGTGCCAGCAGCCGGACAGGGGGGCTCGAGACCCAGTACTTC
TRBJ2-5	TRBD2	-	TRBV5-1	CASSLNWLAEETQYF	TGCGCCAGCAGCTTAAACTGGCTAGCGGAAGAGACCCAGTACTTC